These 28 T cell receptor beta chains share one sample of origin, sequenced in a study of blood T cell repertoires in COVID-19. Libraries were prepared by immunoSEQ multiplex PCR; TCRdb keeps only in-frame clonotypes and omits some of them. The sample records over 50,000 clones, roughly 84% being singletons. The sample comprised peripheral blood. These receptors originate from a man aged 55 to 69 with COVID-19, enrolled during active disease.

V and J are TRBV28 and TRBJ2-3, with D maybe TRBD2 (6 bases). This CDR3 has 15 amino acids. V lost 5 bases and J lost 4, with 16 bases in between. Germline V lookup: CDR1 MDHEN, CDR2 SYDVKM. The CDR3 loop is CASSPPRGTADTQYF. The DNA for the CDR3 is TGTGCCAGCAGTCCCCCTCGGGGGACGGCAGATACGCAGTATTTT.

The gene calls are TRBV13 and TRBJ2-1; TRBD1 is a possible D gene (5 bases). CDR3 length: 13 residues. Looked up from germline, CDR1 is PRHDT and CDR2 is FYEKMQ (reference sequence). The germline V and J ends were trimmed by 4 bases and 9 bases, with 13 bases remaining between them. The CDR3, as DNA: TGTGCCAGCAGCTCCTTGCAGGGTACTGAGCAGTTCTTC. Amino acids: CASSSLQGTEQFF. Filled out from reference TRBV13 and TRBJ2-1, the complete variable domain reads AAGVIQSPRHLIKEKRETATLKCYPIPRHDTVYWYQQGPGQDPQFLISFYEKMQSDKGSIPDRFSAQQFSDYHSELNMSSLELGDSALYFCASSSLQGTEQFFGPGTRLTVL.

The rearrangement joins TRBV10-2 to TRBJ1-6; no clear D. V was clipped by 2 bases and J by 7 bases, with 6 bases between them. CDR1 is WSHSY and CDR2 is SAAADI in the germline V gene. This CDR3 spans 13 amino acids. CDR3 loop: CASSEGGNSPLHF. The CDR3 DNA reads as TGCGCCAGCAGTGAGGGAGGAAATTCACCCCTCCACTTT.

Only a few counts were recorded for this clone. V gene TRBV12-3 or TRBV12-4 combines with J gene TRBJ2-2; D is possibly TRBD2 (6 bases). The V gene lost 6 bases and the J gene lost 6 bases, with 8 bases spanning the gap. This CDR3 comprises 12 residues. CDR3 protein: CASRGGAGELFF. CDR3 DNA sequence: TGTGCCAGCAGGGGGGGAGCCGGGGAGCTGTTTTTT.

The chain employs TRBV12-3 or TRBV12-4 and TRBJ2-2; TRBD2 might be the D (7 bases). The CDR3 loop spans 10 amino acids. Deletions cut 8 bases from V and 14 bases from J, with 12 bases between. DNA of the CDR3: TGTGCCAGCGGGAGGGGGGTTCTGTTTTTT. This codes for CASGRGVLFF.

This rearrangement joins TRBV21-1 to TRBJ2-2; the table's D call, TRBD1, was not checked against the DNA. TRBV21-1 is shown as a pseudogene. This CDR3 contains 15 residues. As DNA, the CDR3 is TGTGCCAGCAGCAAACCCCTACAGGGGACCGGGGAGCTGTTTTTT. Translating it yields CASSKPLQGTGELFF.

This chain links TRBV11-3 with TRBJ2-7, with D perhaps matching TRBD2 (6 bases). This CDR3 contains 18 residues. The ends were cut back, 2 bases at V and 0 bases at J, with 20 bases in the middle. Looked up from germline, CDR1 is SGHNT and CDR2 is YENEEA. The CDR3 DNA sequence: TGTGCCAGCAGCTTAACACTTCCGGGACTTGGGGGCTCCTACGAGCAGTACTTC. Its protein product is CASSLTLPGLGGSYEQYF.

The chain uses TRBV2 and TRBJ1-5; no reliable D call. Germline assignment: CDR1 SNHLY and CDR2 FYNNEI. This CDR3 spans 15 amino acids. V was clipped by 7 bases and J by 8 bases, with 21 bases between them. Here the CDR3 DNA reads TGTGCCAGCACCTTTACGGGTCTGGGTTTAGAGCCCCAGCATTTT. This sequence encodes CASTFTGLGLEPQHF. Drawing the rest from reference TRBV2 and TRBJ1-5, the complete variable domain is EPEVTQTPSHQVTQMGQEVILRCVPISNHLYFYWYRQILGQKVEFLVSFYNNEISEKSEIFDDQFSVERPDGSNFTLKIRSTKLEDSAMYFCASTFTGLGLEPQHFGDGTRLSIL.

This clone was detected once. V usage is TRBV5-1 and J usage is TRBJ2-3, with 11 bases matching TRBD2. The germline V gene encodes CDR1 SGHRS and CDR2 YFSETQ. There are 16 residues in the CDR3. Trimming cost V 4 bases and J 0 bases; bases outside gene matches: 4. CDR3 nucleotide sequence: TGCGCCAGCAGCCTAGCGGGGGGTCCTAGCACAGATACGCAGTATTTT. Its protein is CASSLAGGPSTDTQYF. Complete variable domain (other parts from reference TRBV5-1 and TRBJ2-3): KAGVTQTPRYLIKTRGQQVTLSCSPISGHRSVSWYQQTPGQGLQFLFEYFSETQRNKGNFPGRFSGRQFSNSRSEMNVSTLELGDSALYLCASSLAGGPSTDTQYFGPGTRLTVL.

This rearrangement joins TRBV19 to TRBJ1-4, with 9 positions matching TRBD1. J gave up 4 bases and V 6 bases, and 3 bases lay outside the gene matches. CDR1 is LNHDA, CDR2 SQIVND, per germline (reference sequence). The CDR3 runs 14 residues. The CDR3 DNA sequence: TGTGCCAGTAGGGACAGGGGAGATAATGAAAAACTGTTTTTT. Protein: CASRDRGDNEKLFF.

V usage is TRBV29-1 and J usage is TRBJ1-1; 7 nucleotides agree with TRBD1. This CDR3 region has 12 residues. Germline lookup yields CDR1 SQVTM and CDR2 ANQGSEA. V was clipped by 0 bases and J by 10 bases; unmatched bases: 5. CDR3 sequence: CSVEDEGARAFF. The CDR3 nucleotides are TGCAGCGTTGAAGACGAGGGGGCTAGAGCTTTCTTT. The complete variable domain, with remaining parts taken from reference TRBV29-1 and TRBJ1-1, reads SAVISQKPSRDICQRGTSLTIQCQVDSQVTMMFWYRQQPGQSLTLIATANQGSEATYESGFVIDKFPISRPNLTFSTLTVSNMSPEDSSIYLCSVEDEGARAFFGQGTRLTVV.

The chain links TRBV5-1 to TRBJ2-5; 9 nucleotides line up with TRBD2. The CDR3 has 16 amino acids. V was clipped by 4 bases and J by 2 bases; unmatched bases: 9. CDR1 SGHRS and CDR2 YFSETQ come from the germline V gene. CDR3 loop: CASSPVGLAGQETQYF. For the CDR3, the DNA is TGCGCCAGCAGCCCGGTGGGGCTAGCGGGGCAAGAGACCCAGTACTTC. Combining the CDR3 with reference TRBV5-1 and TRBJ2-5 gives the whole variable domain KAGVTQTPRYLIKTRGQQVTLSCSPISGHRSVSWYQQTPGQGLQFLFEYFSETQRNKGNFPGRFSGRQFSNSRSEMNVSTLELGDSALYLCASSPVGLAGQETQYFGPGTRLLVL.

The chain carries TRBV10-3 and TRBJ2-7, with D possibly matching TRBD2 (7 bases). CDR1 is ENHRY and CDR2 is SYGVKD in the germline V gene. V lost 2 bases and J 6 bases, leaving 17 bases between the germline ends. The CDR3 contains 15 residues. CDR3 nucleotides: TGTGCCATCAGTGAGCGGGGGGCCGGGCTTGGCGAGCAGTACTTC. Encoded protein: CAISERGAGLGEQYF.

This chain links TRBV27 with TRBJ2-2; maybe TRBD1 (6 bases). The CDR3 extends over 15 amino acids. V was trimmed by 2 bases and J by 1 base, leaving 8 bases between them. The germline gives CDR1 MNHEY, CDR2 SMNVEV (reference sequence). CDR3 DNA: TGTGCCAGCAGTTTAATACAGGGGAACACCGGGGAGCTGTTTTTT. Translating gives CASSLIQGNTGELFF.

V usage is TRBV9 and J usage is TRBJ2-5, with 13 bases fitting TRBD2. V was pared by 7 bases and J by 3 bases, with 3 bases of the junction left unmatched. CDR1 SGDLS and CDR2 YYNGEE come from the germline V gene. The CDR3 is 14 amino acids. The CDR3 sequence: CASGGLAGKETQYF. The CDR3 nucleotides read TGTGCCAGCGGGGGACTAGCGGGGAAAGAGACCCAGTACTTC.

J is TRBJ1-4 and V is TRBV6-5, with D hard to call. The V gene lost 6 bases and the J gene lost 7 bases, with 9 bases spanning the gap. Per the germline V gene, CDR1 is MNHEY and CDR2 is SVGAGI. This CDR3 is 12 amino acids long. The CDR3 spells CASRGFGEKLFF. Here the CDR3 DNA reads TGTGCCAGCAGGGGCTTCGGTGAAAAACTGTTTTTT.

The sample holds a few counts of this clone. The chain uses TRBV30 and TRBJ2-7; 10 bases align to TRBD2. The ends lost 1 base at V and 4 bases at J; junction bases unmatched: 7. CDR1 GTSNPN and CDR2 SVGIG come from the germline V gene (reference sequence). The CDR3 contains 15 residues. This CDR3 is CAWSGTSGVLYEQYF. CDR3 DNA sequence: TGTGCCTGGAGTGGCACTAGCGGGGTTTTGTACGAGCAGTACTTC.

This clone occurred once. The V gene is TRBV4-1, the J gene TRBJ1-2; 7 bases agree with TRBD1. V was pared by 3 bases and J by 8 bases, with 6 bases of the junction left unmatched. CDR1 is MGHRA, CDR2 YSYEKL, per germline. The length of the CDR3 is 13 residues. In DNA form, the CDR3 reads TGCGCCAGCAGCCAGCAGGGGGTGGGGGGCTACACCTTC. This translates into CASSQQGVGGYTF.

V usage is TRBV6-6 and J usage is TRBJ1-4; tentative D call: TRBD1 (5 bases). V lost 5 bases to trimming and J lost 7 bases, with 23 bases between them. The CDR3 covers 17 residues. Germline lookup yields CDR1 MNHNY and CDR2 SVGAGI (reference sequence). This chain's CDR3 is CASSLQAQPSIIEKLFF. The CDR3, as DNA: TGTGCCAGCAGTCTACAGGCCCAACCCAGCATTATTGAAAAACTGTTTTTT.

The chain employs TRBV27 and TRBJ2-3; 11 bases are a match to TRBD2. Germline lookup yields CDR1 MNHEY and CDR2 SMNVEV (reference sequence). V trimming: 2 bases; J trimming: 1 base; junction bases outside the gene matches: 11. CDR3 length: 19 residues. This chain's CDR3 is CASSLPTSGGDRGTDTQYF. Written as DNA, the CDR3 is TGTGCCAGCAGTTTACCCACTAGCGGGGGCGACAGGGGCACAGATACGCAGTATTTT.

The CDR3 region has the DNA TGTGCCAGCAGCTTAGCATCTCATGAGCAGTTCTTC. This encodes CASSLASHEQFF. The rearrangement joins TRBV7-9 to TRBJ2-1; D is uncertain. The CDR3 is 12 residues long. V lost 0 bases to trimming and J lost 8 bases, with 5 bases between them. Germline V gene lookup returns CDR1 SEHNR and CDR2 FQNEAQ (reference sequence). Combining the CDR3 with reference TRBV7-9 and TRBJ2-1 gives the whole variable domain DTGVSQNPRHKITKRGQNVTFRCDPISEHNRLYWYRQTLGQGPEFLTYFQNEAQLEKSRLLSDRFSAERPKGSFSTLEIQRTEQGDSAMYLCASSLASHEQFFGPGTRLTVL.

The V call is TRBV29-1, the J call TRBJ2-3, with TRBD2 matching over 10 bases. The CDR3 runs 13 residues. Germline CDR1 SQVTM, CDR2 ANQGSEA. The junction had 5 bases not matched to a gene; V was cut back by 3 bases and J by 8 bases. CDR3 coding DNA: TGCAGCGTTGAGACTAGCGGGCGGGGTACGCAGTATTTT. Its protein is CSVETSGRGTQYF.

The genes are TRBV30 and TRBJ2-5; the match to TRBD1 covers 9 bases. J gave up 2 bases and V 4 bases, and 5 bases lay outside the gene matches. The CDR3 runs to 14 residues. The V gene's germline CDR1 is GTSNPN and CDR2 SVGIG (reference sequence). The CDR3: CAWIRQGDQETQYF. CDR3 bases: TGTGCCTGGATTAGACAGGGGGATCAAGAGACCCAGTACTTC.

This chain links TRBV5-1 with TRBJ1-1; TRBD1 matches 10 bases. The CDR3 is made up of 13 amino acids. With 3 bases clipped from V and 8 bases from J, the junction kept 4 bases outside the gene matches. The V gene's germline CDR1 is SGHRS and CDR2 YFSETQ. The CDR3, as DNA: TGCGCCAGCAGCTGGGACAGGGGAAACGAAGCTTTCTTT. This sequence encodes CASSWDRGNEAFF.

The chain recombines TRBV5-6 with TRBJ2-3; 11 bases are shared with TRBD2. CDR1 and CDR2 (germline): SGHDT, YYEEEE. J was trimmed by 5 bases and V by 4 bases; bases with no gene match: 6. The CDR3 runs to 15 residues. The CDR3 DNA reads as TGTGCCAGCAGCAGTAGCGGGGGGGCCGTAGATACGCAGTATTTT. It encodes CASSSSGGAVDTQYF.

The chain has TRBV7-3 and TRBJ2-7; TRBD2 might be the D (5 bases). Germline CDR1 SGHTA, CDR2 FQGTGA. Trimming removed 7 bases at V and 4 bases at J, with 20 bases between. The CDR3 is made up of 15 amino acids. Written as DNA, the CDR3 is TGTGCCAGCACCCTACCCCCCCGGGATGAATACGAGCAGTACTTC. The encoded protein is CASTLPPRDEYEQYF.

The chain couples TRBV20-1 to TRBJ1-1, with a possible D match to TRBD1 (6 bases). V was shortened by 3 bases and J by 1 base, with 21 bases between the two germline ends. The CDR3 runs 17 residues. Germline V gene data show CDR1 as DFQATT and CDR2 as SNEGSKA (reference sequence). CDR3 in amino acids: CSASSVAGALGNTEAFF. The DNA of the CDR3 is TGCAGTGCTAGTTCTGTAGCGGGGGCCCTGGGGAACACTGAAGCTTTCTTT.

The chain joins TRBV11-2 to TRBJ2-1, with D possibly TRBD1 on 5 matching bases. CDR1 is SGHAT, CDR2 FQNNGV, per germline. The CDR3 loop spans 14 amino acids. Trimming left V 7 bases short and J 4 bases short, with 14 bases between. CDR3 amino acids: CASNTVDRYNEQFF. The CDR3 DNA reads TGTGCCAGCAACACCGTTGACAGATACAATGAGCAGTTCTTC.